These T cell receptor beta chains were read from a single sample in a study of chemoradiotherapy in HPV16-positive cancers. Libraries were prepared by immunoSEQ multiplex PCR; TCRdb keeps only in-frame clonotypes and omits some of them. The table has about 2,000 clones, just under 90% seen once. The material was tumor tissue, obtained from a patient who underwent chemoradiotherapy. The receptors originated from a human donor with HPV-associated anogenital cancer. Both conserved end residues are part of each CDR3. The D gene is left open where the match is weak. Clone size is given for some rows only: seen once, a few or many times, or a class if the clone is expanded.

clone_size	v_call	j_call	d_call	cdr3_nt	cdr3_aa
-	TRBV10-3	TRBJ2-7	-	TGTGCCATCAGTGAGTCGTTCTTAGCAAGCTCCTACGAGCAGTACTTC	CAISESFLASSYEQYF
-	TRBV30	TRBJ1-6	-	TGTGCCTCCCACAGGGCAGAGAATTCACCCCTCCACTTT	CASHRAENSPLHF
-	TRBV28	TRBJ2-1	-	TGTGCCAGCAGTGGGGGCTCCTACAATGAGCAGTTCTTC	CASSGGSYNEQFF
-	TRBV5-1	TRBJ2-1	-	TGCGCCAGCAGCTTGGTGTCTGGCGAAAATGAGCAGTTCTTC	CASSLVSGENEQFF
few	TRBV7-8	TRBJ2-1	-	TGTGCCAGCAGCCCCCCCCGAAGGTTGCGGGGCGAGGATGACAATGAGCAGTTCTTC	CASSPPRRLRGEDDNEQFF
-	TRBV6-4	TRBJ2-7	-	TGTGCCATGAAGAACTTTTACGAGCAGTACTTC	CAMKNFYEQYF
-	TRBV28	TRBJ2-1	-	TGTGCCAGCAGTTTGCCGGGATACTCCTACAATGAGCAGTTCTTC	CASSLPGYSYNEQFF
-	TRBV5-1	TRBJ2-1	-	TGCGCCAGCAGCTTGGCTCAAATTAACAGCGAGCAGTTCTTC	CASSLAQINSEQFF
-	TRBV6-7	TRBJ2-5	-	TGTGCCCCTTCGGCGGAAAGGGTGGGGGAGACCCAGTACTTC	CAPSAERVGETQYF
-	TRBV5-6	TRBJ1-1	-	TGTGCCAGCACCTTGATCCTTCTGAACACTGAAGCTTTCTTT	CASTLILLNTEAFF
-	TRBV20-1	TRBJ2-1	TRBD2	TGCAGTGCTAGTCGGCGGGGGGAGCAGTTCTTC	CSASRRGEQFF
-	TRBV12-5	TRBJ2-1	TRBD2	TGTGCTAGTGGCCCCGTGGCTCTAGCGGGAGTTAATGAGCAGTTCTTC	CASGPVALAGVNEQFF
-	TRBV14	TRBJ1-1	-	TGTGCCAGCAGCCCAAGGTGGGGATTTGGGAGGAACACTGAAGCTTTCTTT	CASSPRWGFGRNTEAFF
-	TRBV27	TRBJ2-7	TRBD2	TGTGCCATCCATACGAGGAGACAGGGAGTAACTAGCGGGACGGGTTACGAGCAGTACTTC	CAIHTRRQGVTSGTGYEQYF
-	TRBV7-9	TRBJ2-2	TRBD2	TGTGCCAGCACCCCGGGACTAGCGGGAGTAGCCGGGGAGCTGTTTTTT	CASTPGLAGVAGELFF
-	TRBV6-6	TRBJ2-3	TRBD1	TGTGCCAGCAGGTCCTCCCAGGGGGACACAGATACGCAGTATTTT	CASRSSQGDTDTQYF
-	TRBV14	TRBJ2-7	-	TGTGCCAGCAGCCGGACAGCCTGGCTCGAGCAGTACTTC	CASSRTAWLEQYF
-	TRBV6-4	TRBJ2-1	TRBD2	TGTGCCAGCAGTGACTCGGCACTAGCGGATCAGGGGGAGCAGTTCTTC	CASSDSALADQGEQFF
-	TRBV13	TRBJ2-7	TRBD2	TGTGCCAGCAGTCCCCGGACTAGCGGGAGGGCGGGCGAGCAGTACTTC	CASSPRTSGRAGEQYF
-	TRBV5-6	TRBJ2-1	-	TGTGCCAGCAGCTTATGGTTGGGGAGTATGGACAATGAGCAGTTCTTC	CASSLWLGSMDNEQFF
-	TRBV30	TRBJ1-3	-	TGTGCCTGGAGAGGGCTCTCTGGAAACACCATATATTTT	CAWRGLSGNTIYF
once	TRBV7-6	TRBJ2-7	-	TGTGCCAGCAGCTCTAAAGCAGGGGGCCCTAGCGGGACCCCCTGCGAGCAGTACTTC	CASSSKAGGPSGTPCEQYF
-	TRBV19	TRBJ2-1	TRBD2	TGTGCCAGTAGCCCCGGACTAGCCGGCAGTAATGAGCAGTTCTTC	CASSPGLAGSNEQFF
-	TRBV4-2	TRBJ2-3	TRBD1	TGTGCCAGCAGCCAAGAAGACAGGGGTCAGTCCCCAGATACGCAGTATTTT	CASSQEDRGQSPDTQYF
-	TRBV7-7	TRBJ2-5	-	TGTGCTAGCAGCCGGGGGGCTGGGGAGACCCAGTACTTC	CASSRGAGETQYF
-	TRBV30	TRBJ2-1	TRBD2	TGTGCCTGGAGTAGCGGGACTCTTGGTGGATCTCAGTTCTTC	CAWSSGTLGGSQFF